This TCR beta chain came from a study of blood T cell repertoires in COVID-19. In the original processing: Researchers report that nucleated cell counts were estimated from reference gene primer amplification. TCRdb's table, derived via immunoSEQ multiplex PCR, lists solely in-frame clones and lacks some. V and J calls and clone size come straight from that table; D and trimming were deduced from the DNA. Seen here are over 250,000 clones, 85% observed once, and the top ten hold 5% to 6.5%. Germline CDR1 KGHSH, CDR2 LQKENI. Germline trimming cut 3 bases from V and 2 bases from J; bases unmatched to any gene: 1. CDR3 length equals 17 residues.

The source material was peripheral blood. The sequence was collected from a man in his fifties or sixties with active or convalescent COVID-19. The chain employs TRBV18 and TRBJ2-1, with TRBD2 identical over 16 bases. This CDR3 is CASSPGTSGRAYNEQFF. CDR3 coding DNA: TGTGCCAGCTCACCGGGGACTAGCGGGAGGGCCTACAATGAGCAGTTCTTC.